The next 17 T cell receptor beta chains were all read from a single sample in a study of blood T cell repertoires in COVID-19. The repertoire was sequenced with immunoSEQ multiplex PCR; TCRdb's copy has only in-frame clones and lacks some. The top ten clones hold approximately 4.6% of a sample with fewer than 200,000 clones, more than 75% of them seen once. Sequencing was carried out using peripheral blood. All receptors come from a man between 18 and 35 years old with COVID-19, enrolled during active disease.

The chain combines TRBV4-3 with TRBJ1-6, with a possible D match to TRBD1 (5 bases). The V gene lost 2 bases and the J gene lost 7 bases, with 15 bases spanning the gap. Germline V gene sequence: CDR1 LGHNA, CDR2 YSLEER. CDR3 size: 16 residues. This CDR3 is CASSQSRDLGNSPLHF. The CDR3 region has the DNA TGCGCCAGCAGCCAATCCCGGGACTTAGGGAATTCACCCCTCCACTTT.

The chain carries TRBV18 and TRBJ2-7; D possibly corresponds to TRBD2 (6 bases). V was cut by 1 base and J by 2 bases, with 15 bases left in between. The CDR3 has 16 residues. Looked up from germline, CDR1 is KGHSH and CDR2 is LQKENI. Written as DNA, the CDR3 is TGTGCCAGCTCACCACTTTCCGGGAGACCGACCTACGAGCAGTACTTC. It yields the protein CASSPLSGRPTYEQYF.

The chain uses TRBV7-2 and TRBJ1-5; maybe TRBD1 (5 bases). Germline CDR1 and CDR2: SGHTA and FQGNSA. CDR3 length: 14 residues. V gave up 5 bases and J gave up 3 bases, with 11 bases separating them. CDR3 in amino acids: CASSTGGLNQPQHF. In nucleotides, the CDR3 is TGTGCCAGCAGCACCGGGGGTCTCAATCAGCCCCAGCATTTT.

This rearrangement joins TRBV6-6 to TRBJ2-3; 7 bases are shared with TRBD2. The CDR3 has 16 amino acids. Germline assignment: CDR1 MNHNY and CDR2 SVGAGI (reference sequence). The ends lost 5 bases at V and 0 bases at J; junction bases unmatched: 8. The CDR3 DNA is TGTGCCAGCAGTCATGGGAGGGGCATGAGCACAGATACGCAGTATTTT. Translated, it gives CASSHGRGMSTDTQYF.

About this clone: An end of the junction does not agree with germline; a read error may underlie this. V usage is TRBV7-7 and J usage is TRBJ2-1, with 12 bases fitting TRBD2. The germline gives CDR1 SSHAT, CDR2 FNYEAQ (reference sequence). The CDR3 runs to 15 residues. The CDR3 sequence: CASSLSLAGGGEQFF. The CDR3 DNA reads TGTGCTAGCAGCTTGAGTCTAGCGGGAGGGGGTGAGCAGTTCTTC.

Comments on this clone: This same CDR3 is encoded by further DNA sequences in the sample. The rearrangement joins TRBV9 to TRBJ2-7, with 9 bases fitting TRBD1. CDR3 size: 14 residues. After removal of 4 bases from V and 4 bases from J, the junction contained 6 bases not matched to a gene. The germline gives CDR1 SGDLS, CDR2 YYNGEE. CDR3 loop: CASSPPGQGYEQYF. CDR3 nucleotides: TGTGCCAGCAGCCCCCCGGGACAGGGTTACGAGCAGTACTTC.

This clone was recorded once. The chain combines TRBV19 with TRBJ1-2, with D unresolved. The V end was cut by 9 bases, the J end by 4 bases, with 12 bases between. The germline gives CDR1 LNHDA, CDR2 SQIVND (reference sequence). The CDR3 loop spans 12 amino acids. CDR3 DNA: TGTGCCAGCCTAACAGAATCCTATGGCTACACCTTC. Translating gives CASLTESYGYTF.

The CDR3 nucleotides read TGCAGCGTCCAAGACAGGGGGCGCTTCCCCGGGGAGCTGTTTTTT. This translates into CSVQDRGRFPGELFF. V usage is TRBV29-1 and J usage is TRBJ2-2, with 10 nucleotides matching TRBD1. The CDR3 is made up of 15 amino acids. V lost 6 bases, J lost 6 bases, and 10 bases stayed unmatched. Germline V gene lookup returns CDR1 SQVTM and CDR2 ANQGSEA.

This CDR3 reads CASSAKRITDTQYF. In nucleotides, the CDR3 is TGTGCCAGCAGCGCTAAGAGGATCACAGATACGCAGTATTTT. This chain joins TRBV9 and TRBJ2-3; the D is unclear. V lost 3 bases and J 2 bases, leaving 10 bases between the germline ends. CDR1 and CDR2 (germline): SGDLS, YYNGEE. This CDR3 comprises 14 residues.

The V gene is TRBV30, the J gene TRBJ1-1; D is undetermined. CDR1 and CDR2 (germline): GTSNPN, SVGIG (reference sequence). The germline V and J ends were trimmed by 1 base and 0 bases, with 24 bases remaining between them. The CDR3 sequence is 19 residues long. CDR3 sequence reads: CAWSAYSGDLFRMNTEAFF. CDR3 in DNA: TGTGCCTGGAGTGCCTATTCAGGTGACCTTTTTCGTATGAACACTGAAGCTTTCTTT.

V is TRBV11-2 and J is TRBJ2-7; D remains ambiguous. From germline, CDR1 is SGHAT and CDR2 FQNNGV. The CDR3 has 12 amino acids. The ends were cut back, 0 bases at V and 5 bases at J, with 5 bases in the middle. DNA for the CDR3: TGTGCCAGCAGCTTAGATCCCAACGAGCAGTACTTC. Protein product: CASSLDPNEQYF.

V is TRBV2 and J is TRBJ1-1, with D perhaps TRBD1 (5 bases). V was pared by 7 bases and J by 0 bases, with 9 bases between. Germline V lookup: CDR1 SNHLY, CDR2 FYNNEI. This CDR3 has 13 residues. The DNA for the CDR3 is TGTGCCAGCACAGGGCAGATGAACACTGAAGCTTTCTTT. Encoded protein: CASTGQMNTEAFF.

The chain recombines TRBV4-1 with TRBJ1-2; D remains ambiguous. The germline gives CDR1 MGHRA, CDR2 YSYEKL. There are 13 residues in the CDR3. The V and J ends lost 0 bases and 8 bases respectively, with 10 bases between them. The CDR3 is CASSQESGFGYTF. CDR3 in DNA: TGCGCCAGCAGCCAAGAGTCGGGGTTCGGCTACACCTTC.

In its sample, this clone was seen once. The chain couples TRBV7-9 to TRBJ2-7, with D unclear. CDR1 is SEHNR, CDR2 FQNEAQ, per germline (reference sequence). V lost 1 base and J 0 bases, leaving 7 bases between the germline ends. The CDR3 extends over 14 amino acids. Here the CDR3 DNA reads TGTGCCAGCAGCTTAGGCGGCCTCTCCTACGAGCAGTACTTC. Translation: CASSLGGLSYEQYF. The full variable domain, with the rest looked up from reference TRBV7-9 and TRBJ2-7, is DTGVSQNPRHKITKRGQNVTFRCDPISEHNRLYWYRQTLGQGPEFLTYFQNEAQLEKSRLLSDRFSAERPKGSFSTLEIQRTEQGDSAMYLCASSLGGLSYEQYFGPGTRLTVT.

In its sample, this clone was seen a few times. The chain couples TRBV11-2 to TRBJ1-1; 9 bases fit TRBD1. The germline V gene has CDR1 SGHAT and CDR2 FQNNGV. This CDR3 comprises 15 residues. The V and J ends lost 6 bases and 7 bases, in that order; junction bases with no gene match: 12. CDR3: CASSLRGQGRFEAFF. CDR3 nucleotides: TGTGCCAGCAGTTTAAGGGGACAGGGAAGATTTGAAGCTTTCTTT.

The chain uses TRBV6-5 and TRBJ2-7; D not certain. The V end was cut by 0 bases, the J end by 6 bases, with 3 bases between. CDR3 size: 11 residues. Germline lookup yields CDR1 MNHEY and CDR2 SVGAGI. The CDR3 protein is CASSYSSEQYF. In DNA, the CDR3 is TGTGCCAGCAGTTACTCGAGCGAGCAGTACTTC.

This clone was seen more than once but under ten times. This chain links TRBV29-1 with TRBJ2-3, with D maybe TRBD2 (5 bases). The CDR3 runs 16 residues. Germline CDR1 is SQVTM and CDR2 is ANQGSEA. V was trimmed by 0 bases and J by 4 bases, leaving 17 bases between them. The CDR3 protein is CSVEDPSAGLPDTQYF. CDR3 DNA sequence: TGCAGCGTTGAAGATCCGTCGGCGGGCCTCCCAGATACGCAGTATTTT.